A selection of T cell receptor beta chains follows, all from one sample in a study of lymphopenia after photon versus proton radiotherapy. The repertoire was sequenced with immunoSEQ multiplex PCR; TCRdb's copy has only in-frame clones and lacks some. The sample has approximately 45,000 clones, about 85% seen once; the top ten hold 2.2%. The sequencing used peripheral blood, collected from a patient treated with photon-based radiotherapy. The source is a man in his forties or fifties with gastric cancer. Both conserved end residues are part of each CDR3. D genes are given only for firm matches. The size of a clone is reported for some rows only, either as once, few or many, or as a class for expanded clones.

TRBV27,TRBJ2-1,-,TRBD2,CASSPTGGAGGEQFF,TGTGCCAGCAGTCCCACGGGGGGGGCCGGGGGTGAGCAGTTCTTC
TRBV18,TRBJ2-7,-,TRBD1,CASSPPDRVSEQYF,TGTGCCAGCTCACCACCGGACAGGGTTTCCGAGCAGTACTTC
TRBV7-9,TRBJ1-1,-,-,CASSGASGRLNTEAFF,TGTGCCAGCAGCGGAGCATCGGGACGGTTGAACACTGAAGCTTTCTTT
TRBV10-1,TRBJ2-5,-,TRBD2,CAIRLAGRGETQYF,TGCGCCATCAGACTAGCGGGCCGAGGGGAGACCCAGTACTTC
TRBV7-9,TRBJ1-3,-,-,CASSLSVDTIYF,TGTGCCAGCAGCTTATCGGTGGACACCATATATTTT
TRBV5-6,TRBJ1-1,-,TRBD1,CASSPGQMNTEAFF,TGTGCCAGCAGCCCGGGACAGATGAACACTGAAGCTTTCTTT
TRBV6-4,TRBJ2-3,few,TRBD2,CASSETSGGTDTQYF,TGTGCCAGCAGTGAAACCAGCGGGGGCACAGATACGCAGTATTTT
TRBV19,TRBJ1-3,-,TRBD1,CASKTGGAPNTIYF,TGTGCCAGTAAGACAGGGGGCGCACCGAACACCATATATTTT
TRBV5-1,TRBJ1-6,-,-,CASSLNGAVDSPLHF,TGCGCCAGCAGCTTGAACGGGGCGGTGGATTCACCCCTCCACTTT
TRBV4-2,TRBJ2-3,-,-,CASSQDVRQSREYF,TGTGCCAGCAGCCAAGATGTCAGGCAGTCTAGAGAGTATTTT
TRBV19,TRBJ1-2,-,-,CASSIMYTDYGYTF,TGTGCCAGTAGTATCATGTATACGGACTATGGCTACACCTTC
TRBV27,TRBJ1-6,-,-,CASSSRVPGINSPLHF,TGTGCCAGCAGTTCGAGGGTCCCTGGTATTAATTCACCCCTCCACTTT
TRBV5-5,TRBJ2-7,-,-,CASSLEGATVITYEQYF,TGTGCCAGCAGCTTGGAAGGGGCGACAGTCATCACCTACGAGCAGTACTTC
TRBV5-8,TRBJ2-5,-,TRBD1,CASSWPGTEEETQYF,TGTGCCAGCTCATGGCCCGGGACAGAGGAAGAGACCCAGTACTTC
TRBV7-6,TRBJ2-6,once,TRBD1,CASSHNGQGNSGANVLTF,TGTGCCAGCAGCCACAACGGACAGGGCAACTCTGGGGCCAACGTCCTGACTTTC
TRBV30,TRBJ1-4,-,-,CAWSASGQGPVFF,TGTGCCTGGAGTGCCTCAGGGCAGGGACCCGTGTTTTTT
TRBV7-9,TRBJ1-2,-,TRBD1,CASSFGASGQGAYGYTF,TGTGCCAGCAGCTTTGGTGCGTCTGGACAGGGGGCATATGGCTACACCTTC
TRBV6-6,TRBJ1-2,-,-,CASSYRQALYGYTF,TGTGCCAGCAGTTACCGACAGGCCCTCTATGGCTACACCTTC
TRBV11-1,TRBJ2-4,-,-,CASSDGVAKNIQYF,TGTGCCAGCAGCGACGGAGTAGCCAAAAACATTCAGTACTTC
TRBV6-5,TRBJ1-1,once,-,CASRANRNTEAFF,TGTGCCAGCAGGGCTAACAGGAACACTGAAGCTTTCTTT
TRBV11-3,TRBJ2-7,-,TRBD2,CASSPGGDYEQYF,TGTGCCAGCAGCCCGGGGGGAGACTACGAGCAGTACTTC
TRBV19,TRBJ1-2,-,TRBD1,CASRDRGYGYTF,TGTGCCAGTAGGGACAGGGGCTATGGCTACACCTTC
TRBV10-1,TRBJ1-5,-,TRBD1,CASSAGGGSNQPQHF,TGCGCCAGCAGTGCAGGGGGCGGGAGCAATCAGCCCCAGCATTTT
TRBV2,TRBJ2-2,-,TRBD1,CASSGQGAGELFF,TGTGCCAGCAGCGGACAGGGGGCCGGGGAGCTGTTTTTT
TRBV5-4,TRBJ1-1,-,-,CASSFVLGNTEAFF,TGTGCCAGCAGCTTCGTATTGGGGAACACTGAAGCTTTCTTT
TRBV9,TRBJ2-3,-,-,CASSPQTLTDTQYF,TGTGCCAGCAGCCCCCAAACCCTCACAGATACGCAGTATTTT
TRBV18,TRBJ1-3,-,TRBD1,CASSPRGQGNTIYF,TGTGCCAGCTCACCACGGGGACAGGGCAACACCATATATTTT
TRBV13,TRBJ2-2,-,-,CASSGGRGGELFF,TGTGCCAGCAGCGGAGGTCGCGGCGGGGAGCTGTTTTTT
TRBV25-1,TRBJ1-3,-,TRBD1,CASSPRTGGNTIYF,TGTGCCAGCAGCCCAAGGACAGGGGGAAACACCATATATTTT
TRBV6-4,TRBJ2-3,-,TRBD2,CASSASGGTDTQYF,TGTGCCAGCAGTGCTAGCGGGGGCACAGATACGCAGTATTTT
TRBV6-1,TRBJ1-2,-,-,CASSESQDYGYTF,TGTGCCAGCAGTGAAAGTCAAGACTATGGCTACACCTTC